Listed here are 23 T cell receptor beta chains from one sample, sequenced in a study of cytotoxic CD8 clonotypes in ibrutinib-treated CLL. Produced via immunoSEQ multiplex PCR; TCRdb's table is partial and in-frame only. The sample records 150,000 or so clones, approximately 80% being singletons. The starting material was PBMCs, obtained after 36 months of ibrutinib treatment. These receptors were obtained from a human donor with chronic lymphocytic leukemia.

The V call is TRBV6-5, the J call TRBJ2-7; D is possibly TRBD1 or TRBD2 (5 bases each). The CDR3 runs 15 residues. Germline values: CDR1 MNHEY, CDR2 SVGAGI. Trimming cost V 5 bases and J 0 bases, with 14 bases left between them. CDR3 sequence reads: CASSPGDRYSYEQYF. The CDR3 region has the DNA TGTGCCAGCAGTCCCGGGGACCGATACTCCTACGAGCAGTACTTC.

V gene TRBV27 combines with J gene TRBJ1-2; 7 nucleotides align to TRBD1. Germline-derived CDR1 and CDR2 are MNHEY and SMNVEV (reference sequence). After removal of 5 bases from V and 4 bases from J, the junction contained 4 bases not matched to a gene. The CDR3 has 13 amino acids. The CDR3 here is CASSPTGRYGYTF. CDR3 bases: TGTGCCAGCAGTCCGACAGGGCGCTATGGCTACACCTTC.

The chain combines TRBV7-9 with TRBJ2-2; weak D call: TRBD2 (6 bases). Germline CDR1 and CDR2: SEHNR and FQNEAQ (reference sequence). This CDR3 region has 13 residues. The ends were cut back, 7 bases at V and 7 bases at J, with 13 bases in the middle. The CDR3 DNA reads as TGTGCCAGCAAAGGAGGGGCGGGCGGGGAGCTGTTTTTT. Translated: CASKGGAGGELFF. The full variable domain, completed using reference TRBV7-9 and TRBJ2-2, is DTGVSQNPRHKITKRGQNVTFRCDPISEHNRLYWYRQTLGQGPEFLTYFQNEAQLEKSRLLSDRFSAERPKGSFSTLEIQRTEQGDSAMYLCASKGGAGGELFFGEGSRLTVL.

This chain connects TRBV30 to TRBJ2-5, with no clear D. The CDR3 is 12 amino acids. CDR1 is GTSNPN and CDR2 is SVGIG in the germline V gene (reference sequence). V gave up 2 bases and J gave up 4 bases, with 8 bases separating them. The CDR3 loop is CAWSPMGETQYF. CDR3 DNA sequence: TGTGCCTGGAGTCCTATGGGAGAGACCCAGTACTTC.

The chain uses TRBV7-9 and TRBJ1-2; D not certain. Germline V gives CDR1 SEHNR, CDR2 FQNEAQ (reference sequence). The CDR3 loop spans 15 amino acids. V lost 5 bases and J lost 5, with 18 bases in between. CDR3 protein: CASSIRSVRNYGYTF. The CDR3 coding sequence is TGTGCCAGCAGCATACGCTCAGTCCGGAATTATGGCTACACCTTC.

The chain joins TRBV6-5 to TRBJ1-5, with D unresolved. The CDR3 covers 14 residues. V lost 3 bases and J 0 bases, leaving 6 bases between the germline ends. In germline, CDR1 is MNHEY, CDR2 SVGAGI. In DNA, the CDR3 is TGTGCCAGCAGTTATTCCGCTAGCAATCAGCCCCAGCATTTT. Protein sequence: CASSYSASNQPQHF.

The V and J genes are TRBV11-2 and TRBJ1-2; no clear D. The CDR3 spans 14 residues. Germline assignment: CDR1 SGHAT and CDR2 FQNNGV. V was trimmed by 4 bases and J by 2 bases, leaving 11 bases between them. The CDR3 coding sequence is TGTGCCAGCAGCTCAAGTTCGAGAAACTATGGCTACACCTTC. This sequence encodes CASSSSSRNYGYTF. Combining the CDR3 with reference TRBV11-2 and TRBJ1-2 gives the whole variable domain EAGVAQSPRYKIIEKRQSVAFWCNPISGHATLYWYQQILGQGPKLLIQFQNNGVVDDSQLPKDRFSAERLKGVDSTLKIQPAKLEDSAVYLCASSSSSRNYGYTFGSGTRLTVV.

This clone was seen just once. This rearrangement joins TRBV4-1 to TRBJ2-1; 10 positions agree with TRBD1. V dropped 4 bases and J dropped 8; count of bases not matched to a gene: 8. Germline V gene data show CDR1 as MGHRA and CDR2 as YSYEKL. This CDR3 is built from 15 residues. This CDR3 is CASSPGQGRSDEQFF. The CDR3 nucleotides are TGCGCCAGCAGCCCGGGACAGGGGAGATCGGATGAGCAGTTCTTC.

The gene calls are TRBV6-1 and TRBJ1-1; D gene uncertain. CDR3 size: 14 residues. Germline assignment: CDR1 MNHNS and CDR2 SASEGT. Deletions cut 8 bases from V and 5 bases from J, with 18 bases between. CDR3 coding DNA: TGTGCCAGCTATCGGGTCGGGATGAGAACTGAAGCTTTCTTT. It specifies CASYRVGMRTEAFF.

This rearrangement joins TRBV9 to TRBJ1-2; tentatively, D is TRBD1 (5 bases). The length of the CDR3 is 16 residues. V was clipped by 7 bases and J by 1 base, with 20 bases between them. Germline lookup yields CDR1 SGDLS and CDR2 YYNGEE. Here the CDR3 reads CASHKTEGRGNYGYTF. Here the CDR3 DNA reads TGTGCCAGCCACAAGACCGAGGGGCGCGGTAACTATGGCTACACCTTC.

The chain carries TRBV5-1 and TRBJ1-5, with TRBD1 matching 7 bases. The germline CDR1 and CDR2 sequences are SGHRS and YFSETQ. The CDR3 is 17 amino acids. The J segment lost 1 base and the V segment lost 1 base, leaving 8 bases of the junction unmatched. Here the CDR3 reads CASSLWPGGISNQPQHF. CDR3 DNA sequence: TGCGCCAGCAGCTTGTGGCCAGGGGGAATCAGCAATCAGCCCCAGCATTTT.

V gene TRBV7-9 combines with J gene TRBJ1-5, with D unclear. The germline CDR1 and CDR2 sequences are SEHNR and FQNEAQ (reference sequence). The CDR3 contains 15 residues. Trimming removed 1 base at V and 0 bases at J, with 7 bases between. CDR3 sequence (DNA): TGTGCCAGCAGCTTAGGGGGTTCTAGCAATCAGCCCCAGCATTTT. Its translation: CASSLGGSSNQPQHF.

This clone occurred a few times. Other nucleotide sequences from this sample produce the same CDR3. The chain employs TRBV30 and TRBJ1-1; tentatively, D is TRBD1 (5 bases). The CDR3 consists of 13 residues. Between the trimmed V and J ends, which lost 3 bases and 2 bases, there was a span of 10 bases. Germline values: CDR1 GTSNPN, CDR2 SVGIG (reference sequence). In nucleotides, the CDR3 is TGTGCCTGGAGCGCCGGGGCCAACACTGAAGCTTTCTTT. Translating gives CAWSAGANTEAFF.

The chain links TRBV19 to TRBJ2-2; D might be TRBD2 (5 bases). The CDR3 loop spans 16 amino acids. V was clipped by 5 bases and J by 7 bases, with 20 bases between them. Germline V gene sequence: CDR1 LNHDA, CDR2 SQIVND (reference sequence). The CDR3 reads CASSPMSAPRGGELFF. The CDR3 DNA reads TGTGCCAGTAGTCCAATGTCTGCGCCCCGGGGCGGGGAGCTGTTTTTT.

The chain combines TRBV7-3 with TRBJ2-2; 11 bases line up with TRBD2. Trimming at V came to 5 bases and at J to 4 bases, leaving 9 bases not matched to a gene. CDR3 length equals 17 residues. Germline lookup yields CDR1 SGHTA and CDR2 FQGTGA. The CDR3 DNA follows: TGTGCCAGCAGCCACGGGACTAGCGGAGGAGTCACCGGGGAGCTGTTTTTT. Translation: CASSHGTSGGVTGELFF.

This clone was found once. The chain uses TRBV19 and TRBJ1-5; a possible D gene is TRBD1 (5 bases). The ends were cut back, 7 bases at V and 7 bases at J, with 17 bases in the middle. CDR3 size: 14 residues. In germline, CDR1 is LNHDA, CDR2 SQIVND (reference sequence). The CDR3 bases are TGTGCCAGTAACTTTGGGGGGGGACGACAGCCCCAGCATTTT. This sequence encodes CASNFGGGRQPQHF.

V usage is TRBV5-1 and J usage is TRBJ1-1; 8 bases map to TRBD1. V lost 4 bases to trimming and J lost 7 bases; unmatched junction nucleotides: 12. The germline V gene encodes CDR1 SGHRS and CDR2 YFSETQ. The CDR3 contains 15 residues. The CDR3 nucleotides read TGCGCCAGCAGCATAGGACAGGGAGGGGGTTTTGAAGCTTTCTTT. It yields the protein CASSIGQGGGFEAFF.

V usage is TRBV18 and J usage is TRBJ2-5, with D possibly TRBD2 on 6 matching bases. The CDR3 spans 14 residues. Germline assignment: CDR1 KGHSH and CDR2 LQKENI. Trimming removed 3 bases from V and 5 bases from J, with 13 bases in between. The CDR3 DNA is TGTGCCAGCTCACCTACCTGGGGGGAGGAGACCCAGTACTTC. Its protein product is CASSPTWGEETQYF. The full variable domain, in which reference TRBV18 and TRBJ2-5 provide the parts outside the CDR3, is NAGVMQNPRHLVRRRGQEARLRCSPMKGHSHVYWYRQLPEEGLKFMVYLQKENIIDESGMPKERFSAEFPKEGPSILRIQQVVRGDSAAYFCASSPTWGEETQYFGPGTRLLVL.

The rearrangement joins TRBV28 to TRBJ2-7; TRBD2 matches 11 bases. Germline V CDR1 and CDR2: MDHEN, SYDVKM. CDR3 length: 14 residues. J gave up 3 bases and V 2 bases, and 0 bases lay outside the gene matches. CDR3 nucleotide sequence: TGTGCCAGCAGTTTAGGGACTAGCGGCTACGAGCAGTACTTC. Amino acid sequence: CASSLGTSGYEQYF.

The chain uses TRBV10-2 and TRBJ2-7, with TRBD2 identical over 11 bases. V was clipped by 6 bases and J by 3 bases; unmatched bases: 7. This CDR3 has 15 residues. The germline V gene has CDR1 WSHSY and CDR2 SAAADI. CDR3: CASSAQLAGVYEQYF. In nucleotides, the CDR3 is TGCGCCAGCAGCGCACAACTAGCGGGAGTCTACGAGCAGTACTTC.

CDR3 sequence: CASSQQEGYGYTF. The DNA for the CDR3 is TGTGCCAGCAGTCAACAGGAGGGCTATGGCTACACCTTC. This chain uses TRBV11-2 with TRBJ1-2; possible D gene TRBD1, 5 bases. The ends were cut back, 6 bases at V and 4 bases at J, with 12 bases in the middle. Germline V gene sequence: CDR1 SGHAT, CDR2 FQNNGV. The CDR3 consists of 13 residues.

The V gene is TRBV30, the J gene TRBJ2-3; unclear D gene. The V end lost 4 bases, the J end lost 2 bases, and 10 bases lay between the germline ends. Germline assignment: CDR1 GTSNPN and CDR2 SVGIG (reference sequence). The CDR3 contains 13 residues. The CDR3, as DNA: TGTGCCTGGAATTATGGACCCACAGATACGCAGTATTTT. This codes for CAWNYGPTDTQYF.

CDR3 sequence (DNA): TGTGCCAGCGCGGGACCGCTCGCTGAAGCTTTCTTT. It specifies CASAGPLAEAFF. The rearrangement joins TRBV5-4 to TRBJ1-1, with a weak D call TRBD1 (5 bases). CDR3 size: 12 residues. Germline CDR1 SGHNT, CDR2 YYREEE (reference sequence). V was shortened by 7 bases and J by 6 bases, with 13 bases between the two germline ends.